These T cell receptor beta chains were read from a single sample in a study of blood T cell repertoires in COVID-19. Using immunoSEQ multiplex PCR, the repertoire was profiled, and TCRdb retains in-frame clones only, with some absent. The table records approximately 250,000 clones, 80% to 90% of them present only once. The sequenced sample was PBMCs or T cells enriched from blood (not recorded which). These receptor sequences come from a young woman with acute COVID-19. The CDR3 runs from the conserved cysteine through the conserved F or W. The D gene is left open where the match is weak. Expanded clones are given a class, and other clones once, few, many or no size at all.

V gene	J gene	clone size	D gene	CDR3 DNA	CDR3 protein
TRBV19	TRBJ2-2	NA	TRBD2	TGTGCCAGTAGTATTCTTGCGGGGGCGAACACCGGGGAGCTGTTTTTT	CASSILAGANTGELFF
TRBV24-1	TRBJ2-1	NA	NA	TGTGCCACCAGTGAACAAACAGGGAAGAGCTCCTACAATGAGCAGTTCTTC	CATSEQTGKSSYNEQFF
TRBV24-1	TRBJ2-1	NA	NA	TGTGCCACCAGTGATCCGCAGTTCCGGGATGAGCAGTTCTTC	CATSDPQFRDEQFF
TRBV6-5	TRBJ1-3	NA	TRBD1	TGTGCCAGCAGGACAGGGACTGGAAACACCATATATTTT	CASRTGTGNTIYF
TRBV4-1	TRBJ2-7	NA	NA	TGCGCCAGCAGCCAAGATTGGTTAGCGCTTACCTACGAGCAGTACTTC	CASSQDWLALTYEQYF
TRBV5-6	TRBJ1-4	NA	NA	TGTGCCAGCAGCTTGAGGTTCGTGGGCACTAATGAAAAACTGTTTTTT	CASSLRFVGTNEKLFF
TRBV4-1	TRBJ2-7	NA	NA	TGCGCCAGCAGCCAAGTATTCGGGATTTCCTACGAGCAGTACTTC	CASSQVFGISYEQYF
TRBV6-1	TRBJ1-5	NA	TRBD1	TGTGCCAGCAGTGGGGACAGGACTTATAGCAATCAGCCCCAGCATTTT	CASSGDRTYSNQPQHF
TRBV28	TRBJ2-7	NA	NA	TGTGCCAGCAGTACCCAGGGTATGGGCTACGAGCAGTACTTC	CASSTQGMGYEQYF
TRBV21-1	TRBJ2-3	NA	NA	TGTGCCACCTATTCGAGACCCGGGACTTACTGTAATGATACGCAGTATTTT	CATYSRPGTYCNDTQYF
TRBV27	TRBJ2-7	NA	TRBD1	TGTGCCAGCAGTTGGGGACAGGGGAGGCTCCACGAGCAGTACTTC	CASSWGQGRLHEQYF
TRBV11-3	TRBJ2-7	once	NA	TGTGCCAGCAGCTTAGGACTAGATGACTACGAGCAGTACTTC	CASSLGLDDYEQYF
TRBV9	TRBJ2-1	NA	TRBD1	TGTGCCAGCAGCCCTGACCCGGGACAGGGGGCATATGAGCAGTTCTTC	CASSPDPGQGAYEQFF
TRBV6-1	TRBJ1-1	NA	TRBD1	TGTGCCAGCAGTGGGCGGACAGGGGGAATTAACACTGAAGCTTTCTTT	CASSGRTGGINTEAFF
TRBV6-5	TRBJ2-5	NA	TRBD1	TGTGCCAGCAGCCCGGGACAGGGAGAGACCCAGTACTTC	CASSPGQGETQYF
TRBV9	TRBJ2-1	NA	NA	TGTGCCAGCAGCTCCAGATCGGAGAGCTCCTACAATGAGCAGTTCTTC	CASSSRSESSYNEQFF
TRBV18	TRBJ1-1	few	NA	TGTGCCAGCTCACCACCGGGAGTATTGAACACTGAAGCTTTCTTT	CASSPPGVLNTEAFF
TRBV9	TRBJ2-7	NA	TRBD1	TGTGCCAGCAGCGTAGGAGGGACAGGGGTCTACGAGCAGTACTTC	CASSVGGTGVYEQYF
TRBV7-2	TRBJ2-2	NA	NA	TGTGCCAGCAGCCAACAGCGGGCAGTAAACACCGGGGAGCTGTTTTTT	CASSQQRAVNTGELFF
TRBV7-7	TRBJ2-2	NA	NA	TGTGCCAGCAGCCCGCACGACACCCCCAACACCGGGGAGCTGTTTTTT	CASSPHDTPNTGELFF
TRBV6-5	TRBJ2-7	NA	NA	TGTGCCAGCAATGTTAGAGTCTACGAGCAGTACTTC	CASNVRVYEQYF
TRBV6-6	TRBJ2-2	NA	NA	TGTGCCAGCAGTCGACAGGGAGGGGACACCGGGGAGCTGTTTTTT	CASSRQGGDTGELFF
TRBV6-5	TRBJ2-7	NA	TRBD1	TGTGCCAGCACCTGGGACAGAACCTACGAGCAGTACTTC	CASTWDRTYEQYF
TRBV10-2	TRBJ1-6	few	TRBD1	TGCGCCAGCAGTGTCGGACAGGGAAATTCACCCCTCCACTTT	CASSVGQGNSPLHF
TRBV6-5	TRBJ1-6	NA	NA	TGTGCCAGCAGTTGGACAACCCATAATTCACCCCTCCACTTT	CASSWTTHNSPLHF
TRBV5-4	TRBJ1-2	NA	TRBD1	TGTGCCAGCAGCTTCGGGACAGACGACTATGGCTACACCTTC	CASSFGTDDYGYTF
TRBV5-6	TRBJ2-7	few	TRBD2	TGTGCCAGCAGCCGAAGACTAGCGGGACCCTACGAGCAGTACTTC	CASSRRLAGPYEQYF
TRBV5-5	TRBJ2-7	few	TRBD1	TGTGCCAGCAGCCCTGGTGGGGGACAGGGGGCCTACGAGCAGTACTTC	CASSPGGGQGAYEQYF
TRBV19	TRBJ1-6	once	NA	TGTGCCAGTAGTATGGGCTACCCCGGTGGTGGTTCACCCCTCCACTTT	CASSMGYPGGGSPLHF
TRBV30	TRBJ1-2	NA	NA	TGTGCCGAACAACCCTTCGGGGACTATGGCTACACCTTC	CAEQPFGDYGYTF
TRBV5-1	TRBJ2-2	NA	TRBD1	TGCGCCAGCAGCCGGGGACAGGGGGCTTTGAACACCGGGGAGCTGTTTTTT	CASSRGQGALNTGELFF
TRBV24-1	TRBJ1-1	NA	NA	TGTGCCACCGAAACGCGCTCTGAAGCTTTCTTT	CATETRSEAFF
TRBV4-1	TRBJ2-7	NA	NA	TGCGCCAGCAGCCAAGATTTTTGGCTAGAAAACTACGAGCAGTACTTC	CASSQDFWLENYEQYF